This T cell receptor (beta chain) appears in the sequencing data of a study of blood T cell repertoires in COVID-19. In the study overall: Samples taken during acute and convalescent COVID-19 were collected in the United States, Italy and Spain.

One Seattle source followed patients from active infection through their disease course. Per the original data handling: The assay estimated nucleated cells by amplifying reference gene primers. Method: immunoSEQ multiplex PCR; TCRdb's copy keeps in-frame clones and lacks some. The V and J calls and clone size are taken from that table; D and trimming were inferred from the DNA. The sample has a few hundred thousand clones; 85% to 90% are singletons. CDR3 size: 16 residues. Germline assignment: CDR1 SEHNR and CDR2 FQNEAQ (reference sequence). The V segment lost 5 bases and the J segment 3 bases; nucleotides outside the gene matches: 12.

V usage is TRBV7-9 and J usage is TRBJ1-1; TRBD1 agrees at 7 bases. Sequencing input: peripheral blood. The source of this sequence is a woman younger than 45 with COVID-19, enrolled during active disease. The DNA of the CDR3 is TGTGCCAGCAGCCCGCATCCCGGGACAGTCCACACTGAAGCTTTCTTT. Protein product: CASSPHPGTVHTEAFF.